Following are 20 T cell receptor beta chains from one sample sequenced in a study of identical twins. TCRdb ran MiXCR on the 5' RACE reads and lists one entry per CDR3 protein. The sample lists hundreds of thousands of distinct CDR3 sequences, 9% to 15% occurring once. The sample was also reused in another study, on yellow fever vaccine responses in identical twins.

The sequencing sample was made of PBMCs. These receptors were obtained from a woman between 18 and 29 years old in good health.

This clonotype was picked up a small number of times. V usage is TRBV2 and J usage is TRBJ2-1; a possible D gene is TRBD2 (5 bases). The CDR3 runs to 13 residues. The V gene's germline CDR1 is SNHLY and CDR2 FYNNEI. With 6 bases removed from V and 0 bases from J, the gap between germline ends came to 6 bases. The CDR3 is CASRRVSYNEQFF. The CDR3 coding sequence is TGTGCCAGCAGGAGGGTCTCCTACAATGAGCAGTTCTTC.

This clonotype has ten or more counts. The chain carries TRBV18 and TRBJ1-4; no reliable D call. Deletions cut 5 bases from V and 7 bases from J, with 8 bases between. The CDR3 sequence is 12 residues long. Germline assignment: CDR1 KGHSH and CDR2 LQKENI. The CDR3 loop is CASSRTAEKLFF. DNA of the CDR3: TGTGCCAGCTCAAGAACAGCTGAAAAACTGTTTTTT.

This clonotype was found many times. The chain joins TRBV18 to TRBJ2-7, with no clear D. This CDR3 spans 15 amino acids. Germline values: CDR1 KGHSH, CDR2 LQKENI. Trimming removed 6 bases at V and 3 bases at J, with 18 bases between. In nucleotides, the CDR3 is TGTGCCAGCTCCATTACCTACGACGTATACTACGAGCAGTACTTC. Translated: CASSITYDVYYEQYF. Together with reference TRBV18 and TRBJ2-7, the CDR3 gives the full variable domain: NAGVMQNPRHLVRRRGQEARLRCSPMKGHSHVYWYRQLPEEGLKFMVYLQKENIIDESGMPKERFSAEFPKEGPSILRIQQVVRGDSAAYFCASSITYDVYYEQYFGPGTRLTVT.

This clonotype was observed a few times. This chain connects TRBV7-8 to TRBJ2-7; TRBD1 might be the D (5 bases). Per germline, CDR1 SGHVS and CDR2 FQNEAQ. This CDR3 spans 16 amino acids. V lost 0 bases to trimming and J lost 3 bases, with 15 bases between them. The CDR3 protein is CASSLAAGPSYYEQYF. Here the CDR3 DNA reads TGTGCCAGCAGCTTAGCGGCAGGGCCGTCCTACTACGAGCAGTACTTC.

Here the CDR3 reads CASSFKEAYEQYF. The CDR3, as DNA: TGTGCCAGCAGTTTTAAGGAGGCCTACGAGCAGTACTTC. The chain uses TRBV12-3 or TRBV12-4 and TRBJ2-7; D possibly corresponds to TRBD2 (5 bases). Trimming left V 3 bases short and J 2 bases short, with 8 bases between. This CDR3 is 13 amino acids long.

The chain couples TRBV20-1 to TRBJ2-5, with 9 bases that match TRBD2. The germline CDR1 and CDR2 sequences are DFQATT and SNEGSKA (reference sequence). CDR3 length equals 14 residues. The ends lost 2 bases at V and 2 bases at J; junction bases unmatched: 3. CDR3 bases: TGCAGTGCTAGACTAGCGGGGATTCAAGAGACCCAGTACTTC. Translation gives CSARLAGIQETQYF.

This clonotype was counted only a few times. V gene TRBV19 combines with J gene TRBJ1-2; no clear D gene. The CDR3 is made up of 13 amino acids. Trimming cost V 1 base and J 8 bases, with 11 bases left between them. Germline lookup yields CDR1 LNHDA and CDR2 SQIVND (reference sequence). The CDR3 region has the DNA TGTGCCAGTAGTATAGGGCTTTCCGCCGGCTACACCTTC. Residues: CASSIGLSAGYTF.

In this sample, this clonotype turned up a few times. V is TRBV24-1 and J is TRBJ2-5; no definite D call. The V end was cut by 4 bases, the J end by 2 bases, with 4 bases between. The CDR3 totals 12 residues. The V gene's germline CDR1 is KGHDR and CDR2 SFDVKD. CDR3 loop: CATSDPQETQYF. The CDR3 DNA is TGTGCCACCAGTGACCCTCAAGAGACCCAGTACTTC.

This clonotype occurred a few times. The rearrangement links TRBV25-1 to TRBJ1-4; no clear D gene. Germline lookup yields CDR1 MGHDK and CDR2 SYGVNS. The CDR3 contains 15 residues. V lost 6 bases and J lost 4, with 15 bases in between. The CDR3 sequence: CASRAVRAFNEKLFF. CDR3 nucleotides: TGTGCCAGCAGGGCGGTGAGGGCGTTTAATGAAAAACTGTTTTTT.

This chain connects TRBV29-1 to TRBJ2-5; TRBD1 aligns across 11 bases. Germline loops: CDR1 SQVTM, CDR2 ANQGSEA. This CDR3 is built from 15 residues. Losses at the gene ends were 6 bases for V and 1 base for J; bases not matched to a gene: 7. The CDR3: CSVRLGTGGQETQYF. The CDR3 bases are TGCAGCGTCCGACTCGGGACAGGGGGCCAAGAGACCCAGTACTTC.

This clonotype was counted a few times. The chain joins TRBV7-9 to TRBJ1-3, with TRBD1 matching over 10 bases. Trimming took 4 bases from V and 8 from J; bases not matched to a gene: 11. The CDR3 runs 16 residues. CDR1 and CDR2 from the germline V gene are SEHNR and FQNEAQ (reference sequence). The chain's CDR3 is CASSSSVGDRGDTIYF. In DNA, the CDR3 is TGTGCCAGCAGCTCCTCGGTTGGGGACAGGGGTGACACCATATATTTT.

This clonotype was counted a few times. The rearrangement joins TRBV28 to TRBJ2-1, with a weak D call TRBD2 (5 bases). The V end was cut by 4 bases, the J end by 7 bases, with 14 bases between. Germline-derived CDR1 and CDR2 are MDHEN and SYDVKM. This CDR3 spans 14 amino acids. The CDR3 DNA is TGTGCCAGCAGTTCCGGGTCGAGGGATAATGAGCAGTTCTTC. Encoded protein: CASSSGSRDNEQFF.

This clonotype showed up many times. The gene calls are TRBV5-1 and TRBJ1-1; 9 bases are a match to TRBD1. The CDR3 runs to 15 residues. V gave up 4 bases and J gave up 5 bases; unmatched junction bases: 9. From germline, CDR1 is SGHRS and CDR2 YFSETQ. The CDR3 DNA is TGCGCCAGCAGCCAGAACGGACAGGGGATAACTGAAGCTTTCTTT. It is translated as CASSQNGQGITEAFF.

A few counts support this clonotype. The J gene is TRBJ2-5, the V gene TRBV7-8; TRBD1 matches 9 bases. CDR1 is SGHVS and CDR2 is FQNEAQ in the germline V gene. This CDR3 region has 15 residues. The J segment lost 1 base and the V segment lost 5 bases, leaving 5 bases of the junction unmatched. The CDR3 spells CASSGTGRGQETQYF. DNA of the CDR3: TGTGCCAGCAGCGGGACAGGGAGGGGCCAAGAGACCCAGTACTTC. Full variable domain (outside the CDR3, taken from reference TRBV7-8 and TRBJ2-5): GAGVSQSPRYKVAKRGQDVALRCDPISGHVSLFWYQQALGQGPEFLTYFQNEAQLDKSGLPSDRFFAERPEGSVSTLKIQRTQQEDSAVYLCASSGTGRGQETQYFGPGTRLLVL.

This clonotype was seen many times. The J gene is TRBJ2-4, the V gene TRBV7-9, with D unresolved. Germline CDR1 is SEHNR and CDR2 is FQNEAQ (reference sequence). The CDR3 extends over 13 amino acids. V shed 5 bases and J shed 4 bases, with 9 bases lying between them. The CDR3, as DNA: TGTGCCAGCAGCCCCCTGGGGAAAAACATTCAGTACTTC. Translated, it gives CASSPLGKNIQYF.

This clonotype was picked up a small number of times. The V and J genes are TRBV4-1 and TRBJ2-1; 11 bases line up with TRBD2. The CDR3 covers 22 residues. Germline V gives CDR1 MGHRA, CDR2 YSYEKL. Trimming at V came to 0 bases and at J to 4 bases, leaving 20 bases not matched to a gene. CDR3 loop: CASSQDGITSGSFLGRYNEQFF. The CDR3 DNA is TGCGCCAGCAGCCAAGACGGAATTACTAGCGGGAGTTTTTTAGGGAGGTACAATGAGCAGTTCTTC.

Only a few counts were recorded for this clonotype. The CDR3 loop is CASSLDRSDNEQFF. CDR3 in DNA: TGTGCCAGCAGCTTAGACCGATCCGACAATGAGCAGTTCTTC. J is TRBJ2-1 and V is TRBV7-2; no clear D. Trimming left V 1 base short and J 5 bases short, with 9 bases between. In germline, CDR1 is SGHTA, CDR2 FQGNSA. This CDR3 region has 14 residues.

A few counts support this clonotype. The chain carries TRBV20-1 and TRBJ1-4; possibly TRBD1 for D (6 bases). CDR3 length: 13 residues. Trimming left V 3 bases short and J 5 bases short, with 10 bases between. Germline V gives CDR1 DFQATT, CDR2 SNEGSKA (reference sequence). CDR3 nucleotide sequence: TGCAGTGCTAGTACAGGGCCGAATGAAAAACTGTTTTTT. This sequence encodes CSASTGPNEKLFF.

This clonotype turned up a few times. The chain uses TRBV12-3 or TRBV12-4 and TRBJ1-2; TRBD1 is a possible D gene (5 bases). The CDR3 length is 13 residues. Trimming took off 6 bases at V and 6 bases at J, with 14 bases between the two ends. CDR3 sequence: CASSSRVGHGYTF. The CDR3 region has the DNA TGTGCCAGCAGCTCCAGGGTGGGACATGGCTACACCTTC.

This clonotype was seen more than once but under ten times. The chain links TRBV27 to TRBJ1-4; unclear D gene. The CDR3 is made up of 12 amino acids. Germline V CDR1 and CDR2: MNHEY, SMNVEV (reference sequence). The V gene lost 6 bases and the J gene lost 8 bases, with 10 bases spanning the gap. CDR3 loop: CASSSDGEKLFF. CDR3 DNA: TGTGCCAGCAGCTCGGACGGAGAAAAACTGTTTTTT.